One and the same sample provided the 3 T cell receptor beta chains below, sequenced in a study of T cells in Graves' hyperthyroidism and ophthalmopathy. TCR beta CDR3 regions were amplified from RNA transcripts. A first-round RT-PCR of the TCR CDR3 used the HTBI primer set. TCRdb reanalysed the multiplex PCR reads using MiXCR and keeps one entry per CDR3 protein. The sample has about 99,000 distinct CDR3 sequences, less than 55% seen once. Sample: blood. The receptors were sampled from a man aged 35 to 55 with Graves' hyperthyroidism.

V gene TRBV18 combines with J gene TRBJ2-5; 8 bases are a match to TRBD1. CDR3 length: 16 residues. Germline CDR1 reads KGHSH; CDR2 reads LQKENI. V shed 4 bases and J 6 bases; nucleotides not matched to a gene: 13. CDR3 residues: CASSLGSGQGRKTQYF. CDR3 in DNA: TGTGCCAGCTCACTCGGGAGCGGACAGGGACGAAAGACCCAGTACTTC.

This clonotype was observed many times. The chain has TRBV28 and TRBJ1-2; D gene unclear. There are 12 residues in the CDR3. From germline, CDR1 is MDHEN and CDR2 SYDVKM. Trimming pared 3 bases from V and 4 bases from J, leaving 6 bases between. CDR3 residues: CASSFGIYGYTF. DNA of the CDR3: TGTGCCAGCAGTTTCGGCATCTATGGCTACACCTTC.

The chain uses TRBV15 and TRBJ2-5, with 9 bases fitting TRBD2. CDR1 LNHNV and CDR2 YYDKDF come from the germline V gene (reference sequence). The V segment lost 3 bases and the J segment 4 bases; nucleotides outside the gene matches: 9. The CDR3 is 16 residues long. CDR3 loop: CATSSFRGRAGETQYF. As DNA, the CDR3 is TGTGCCACCAGCAGTTTTCGCGGGAGGGCGGGAGAGACCCAGTACTTC. Based on the CDR3 plus reference TRBV15 and TRBJ2-5, the full variable domain is DAMVIQNPRYQVTQFGKPVTLSCSQTLNHNVMYWYQQKSSQAPKLLFHYYDKDFNNEADTPDNFQSRRPNTSFCFLDIRSPGLGDTAMYLCATSSFRGRAGETQYFGPGTRLLVL.